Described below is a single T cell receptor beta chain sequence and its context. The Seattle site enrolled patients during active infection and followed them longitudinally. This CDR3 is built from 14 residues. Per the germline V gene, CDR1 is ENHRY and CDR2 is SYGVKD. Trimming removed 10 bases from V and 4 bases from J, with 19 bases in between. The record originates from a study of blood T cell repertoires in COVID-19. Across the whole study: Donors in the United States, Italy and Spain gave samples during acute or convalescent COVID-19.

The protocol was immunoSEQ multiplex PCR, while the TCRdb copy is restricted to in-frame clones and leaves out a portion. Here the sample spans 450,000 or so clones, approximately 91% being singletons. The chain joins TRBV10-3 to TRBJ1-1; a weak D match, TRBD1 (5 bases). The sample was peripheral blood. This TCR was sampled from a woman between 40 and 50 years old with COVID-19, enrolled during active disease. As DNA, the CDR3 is TGTGCCACTCTCCCCCGGGGGGAGGGCACTGAAGCTTTCTTT. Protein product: CATLPRGEGTEAFF.